The clone carrying this T cell receptor (beta chain) was seen only a few times. Its antigen remains unidentified. Cultured CD4+ T-cell DNA underwent Oncomine TCR Beta short-read sequencing. TCRdb redid the calling of the PCR reads with MiXCR, one entry per CDR3 protein. The sample has roughly 17,000 distinct CDR3 sequences, about 40% seen once. The data belong to a study of vaccination and CD4 T cells after COVID-19. Study-level background: There were six male and four female convalescents, and two of them were Hispanic. Overlapping spike pools from SARS-CoV-2 and HCoV-NL63, HCoV-OC43 and HCoV-229E served as culture stimuli. The study's findings and limits: The analysis of convalescent patients involved relatively few individuals and lacked early post-infection timepoints.

The CDR3 contains 14 residues. Germline V gene lookup returns CDR1 GTSNPN and CDR2 SVGIG (reference sequence). V was clipped by 0 bases and J by 3 bases, with 9 bases between them. Sample treatment: roughly ten-day PBMC culture with coronavirus spike peptide pools or control peptides (ViraFEST assay). Positive PCR tests were logged from March through December 2020, ahead of US Alpha, Beta and Delta variants. This chain links TRBV30 with TRBJ1-5; tentatively, D is TRBD1 (5 bases). The receptor was derived from a human donor who had recovered from COVID-19. Sequenced material: CD4+ T cells from blood, cultured in vitro, taken after SARS-CoV-2 vaccination. The CDR3 sequence is CAWSVRRDNQPQHF. DNA for the CDR3: TGTGCCTGGAGTGTACGCAGGGACAATCAGCCCCAGCATTTT.